This T cell receptor beta chain was identified in a study of T cells after yellow fever vaccination. In its sample, this clonotype was seen a few times. Per the germline V gene, CDR1 is LNHDA and CDR2 is SQIVND (reference sequence). CDR3 length: 12 residues. The V end was cut by 10 bases, the J end by 3 bases, with 13 bases between. TCRdb recomputed calls from the 5' RACE reads with MiXCR, one row per CDR3 protein. The profile shows roughly 500,000 distinct CDR3 sequences, over 15% of them singletons. The sample was PBMCs, taken 15 days after the yellow fever booster vaccination. The V call is TRBV19, the J call TRBJ2-7; D is tentatively TRBD1 or TRBD2 (5 bases each). The receptor was isolated from a man aged 25 to 40 who received the YFV17D yellow fever vaccine. CDR3 sequence: CATQGPLYEQYF. The CDR3, as DNA: TGTGCCACCCAGGGACCCCTCTACGAGCAGTACTTC.